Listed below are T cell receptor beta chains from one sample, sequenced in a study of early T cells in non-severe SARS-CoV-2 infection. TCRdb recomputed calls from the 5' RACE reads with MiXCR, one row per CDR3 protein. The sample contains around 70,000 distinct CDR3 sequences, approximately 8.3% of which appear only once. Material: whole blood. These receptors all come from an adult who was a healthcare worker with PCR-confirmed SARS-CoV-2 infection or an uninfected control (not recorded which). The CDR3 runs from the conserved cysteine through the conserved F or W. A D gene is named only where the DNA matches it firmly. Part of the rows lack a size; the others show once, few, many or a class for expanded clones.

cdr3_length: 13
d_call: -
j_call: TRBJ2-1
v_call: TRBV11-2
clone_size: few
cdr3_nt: TGTGCCAGCACCCCCTTCCCCTGGTATGAGCAGTTCTTC
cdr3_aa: CASTPFPWYEQFF

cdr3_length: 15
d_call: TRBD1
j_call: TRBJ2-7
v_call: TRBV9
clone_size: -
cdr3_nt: TGTGCCAGCAGCGTAGGACCGGGACAGATCTACGAGCAGTACTTC
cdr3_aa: CASSVGPGQIYEQYF

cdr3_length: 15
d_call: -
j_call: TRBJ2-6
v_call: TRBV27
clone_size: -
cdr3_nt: TGTGCCAGCACCCGTTTTGGGGCTGGGGCCAACGTCCTGACTTTC
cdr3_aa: CASTRFGAGANVLTF

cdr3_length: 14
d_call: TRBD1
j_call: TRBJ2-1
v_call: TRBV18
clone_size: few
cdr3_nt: TGTGCCAGCTCGCTACAGGGGGGTCGCAATGAGCAGTTCTTC
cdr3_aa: CASSLQGGRNEQFF

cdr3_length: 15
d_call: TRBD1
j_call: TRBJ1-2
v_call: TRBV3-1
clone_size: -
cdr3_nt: TGTGCCAGCAGCCAAGGGCGCGGGACAGGGGCTGGCTACACCTTC
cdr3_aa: CASSQGRGTGAGYTF

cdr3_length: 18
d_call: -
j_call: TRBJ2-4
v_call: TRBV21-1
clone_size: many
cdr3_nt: TGTGCCAGCAGCGCACGCGGGGGACAGAAAGCAGCCAAAAACATTCAGTACTTC
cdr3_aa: CASSARGGQKAAKNIQYF

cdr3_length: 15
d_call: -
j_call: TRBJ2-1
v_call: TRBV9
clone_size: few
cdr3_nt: TGTGCCAGCAGCGTAGATTCCGCTAGAAACAATGAGCAGTTCTTC
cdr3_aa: CASSVDSARNNEQFF

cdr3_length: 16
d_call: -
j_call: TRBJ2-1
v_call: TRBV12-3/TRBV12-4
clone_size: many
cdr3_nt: TGTGCCAGCAGTTTGGGGCGGACCTTCTTTAACAATGAGCAGTTCTTC
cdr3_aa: CASSLGRTFFNNEQFF

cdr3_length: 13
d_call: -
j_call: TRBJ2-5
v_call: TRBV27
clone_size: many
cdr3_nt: TGTGCCAGCAGTTTACGGGTCGGCGAGACCCAGTACTTC
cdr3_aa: CASSLRVGETQYF

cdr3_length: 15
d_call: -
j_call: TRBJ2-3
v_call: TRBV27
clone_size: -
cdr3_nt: TGTGCCAGCAGTTTATGGCAGAGCAGCACAGATACGCAGTATTTT
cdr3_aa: CASSLWQSSTDTQYF

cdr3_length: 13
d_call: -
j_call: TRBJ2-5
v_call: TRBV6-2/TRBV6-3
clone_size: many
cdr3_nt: TGTGCCAGCAGCGGGGGAGATCGTGAGACCCAGTACTTC
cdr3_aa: CASSGGDRETQYF

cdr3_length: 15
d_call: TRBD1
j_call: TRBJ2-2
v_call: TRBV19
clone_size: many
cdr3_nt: TGTGCCAGTAGTCGACAGGGGACCTACACCGGGGAGCTGTTTTTT
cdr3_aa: CASSRQGTYTGELFF

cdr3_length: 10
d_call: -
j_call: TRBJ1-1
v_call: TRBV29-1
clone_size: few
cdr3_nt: TGCAGCGTGCAATACACTGAAGCTTTCTTT
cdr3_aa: CSVQYTEAFF

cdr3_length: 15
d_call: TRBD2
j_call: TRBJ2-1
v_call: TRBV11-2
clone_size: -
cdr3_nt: TGTGCCAGCAGCTTTTTCCTAGCGGGAAACAATGAGCAGTTCTTC
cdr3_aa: CASSFFLAGNNEQFF

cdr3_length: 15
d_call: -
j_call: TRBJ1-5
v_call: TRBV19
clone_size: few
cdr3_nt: TGTGCCAGTAGTATAGGAGAGCATAGCAATCAGCCCCAGCATTTT
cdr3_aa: CASSIGEHSNQPQHF

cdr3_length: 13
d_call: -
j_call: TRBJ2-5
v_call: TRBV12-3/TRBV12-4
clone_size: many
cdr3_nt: TGTGCCAGCAGTTTGGTAGACCAAGAGACCCAGTACTTC
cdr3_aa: CASSLVDQETQYF

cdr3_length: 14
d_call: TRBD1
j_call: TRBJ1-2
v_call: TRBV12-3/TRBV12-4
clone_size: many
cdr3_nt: TGTGCCAGCAGACCCGGGACAGGGAACTATGGCTACACCTTC
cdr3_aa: CASRPGTGNYGYTF

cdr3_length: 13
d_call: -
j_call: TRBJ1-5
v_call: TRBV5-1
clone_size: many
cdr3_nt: TGCGCCAGCAGCCCCGAGGTCGATCAGCCCCAGCATTTT
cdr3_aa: CASSPEVDQPQHF